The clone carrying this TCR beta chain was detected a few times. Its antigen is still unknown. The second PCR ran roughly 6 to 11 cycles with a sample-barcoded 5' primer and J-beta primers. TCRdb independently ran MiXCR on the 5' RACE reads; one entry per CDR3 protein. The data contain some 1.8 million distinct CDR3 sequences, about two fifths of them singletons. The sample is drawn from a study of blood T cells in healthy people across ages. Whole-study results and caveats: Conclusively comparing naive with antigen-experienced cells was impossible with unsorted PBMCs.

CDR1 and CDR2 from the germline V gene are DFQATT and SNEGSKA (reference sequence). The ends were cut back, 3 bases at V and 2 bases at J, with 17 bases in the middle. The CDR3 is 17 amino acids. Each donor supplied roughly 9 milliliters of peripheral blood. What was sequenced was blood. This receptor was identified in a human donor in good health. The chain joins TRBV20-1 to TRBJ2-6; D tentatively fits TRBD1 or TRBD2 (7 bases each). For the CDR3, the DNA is TGCAGTGCTAGTAGAGGGGGAGGGGGCGCTGGGGCCAACGTCCTGACTTTC. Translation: CSASRGGGGAGANVLTF.